This T cell receptor (beta chain) appears in the sequencing data of a study of CD8 T cells in Susac syndrome. In the case of this clonotype: Its target is not known.

V lost 3 bases and J 5 bases, leaving 11 bases between the germline ends. The CDR3 has 14 residues. CDR1 is SGHRS and CDR2 is YFSETQ in the germline V gene. Study outcomes and limitations: The study's TCR sequencing and HLA analysis covered a relatively small number of individuals, and the study acknowledged this.

Sequencing of TCR beta drew on CD8+ and CD4+ T cells from blood. Reverse transcription of roughly 0.45 to 1 ug RNA was performed with random hexamers. Coverage of TCR beta CDR3 amplification by immunoSEQ multiplex PCR extended to 54 Vbeta and 13 Jbeta. Each CDR3 protein gets one entry after TCRdb re-called the immunoSEQ multiplex PCR reads with MiXCR. The sample lists about 190,000 distinct CDR3 sequences, approximately 93% occurring once. The rearrangement joins TRBV5-1 to TRBJ2-2; D unclear. This clonotype was obtained from a human donor in good health. The sequenced sample was CD4+ T cells from PBMCs. The DNA of the CDR3 is TGCGCCAGCAGCTCCCTCAGGAGAACCGGGGAGCTGTTTTTT. Encoded protein: CASSSLRRTGELFF.